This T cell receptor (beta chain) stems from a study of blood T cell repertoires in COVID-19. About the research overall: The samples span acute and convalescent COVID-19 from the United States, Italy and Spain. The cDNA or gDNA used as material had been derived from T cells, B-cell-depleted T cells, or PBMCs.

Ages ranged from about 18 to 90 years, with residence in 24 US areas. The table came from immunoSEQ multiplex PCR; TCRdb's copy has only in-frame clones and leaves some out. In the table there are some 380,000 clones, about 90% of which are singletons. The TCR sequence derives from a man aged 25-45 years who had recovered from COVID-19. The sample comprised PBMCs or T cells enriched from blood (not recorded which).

In nucleotides, the CDR3 is TGTGCCAGCAGTTTACGTACGGGGACTGAAGCTTTCTTT. Its protein product is CASSLRTGTEAFF. The gene calls are TRBV12-3 or TRBV12-4 and TRBJ1-1; D unclear. V lost 2 bases and J lost 5, with 9 bases in between. The CDR3 sequence is 13 residues long.